This is a list of T cell receptor beta chains from one sample in a study of shared clonotypes between healthy human individuals. TCRdb's table, derived via immunoSEQ multiplex PCR, lists solely in-frame clones and lacks some. The sample carries 650,000 to 700,000 clones, roughly 91% recorded once. The sample consisted of memory CD8+ T cells from PBMCs. These receptors all stem from a young man in good health. Some clones in this sample may be carry-over from other donors' samples. Each CDR3 is given with its conserved first and last residue. The D gene is left open where the match is weak. A row's size may be missing; if present it is once, few, many or a size class.

v_gene	j_gene	d_gene	abundance	CDR3aa	CDR3nt
TRBV5-8	TRBJ2-7	TRBD2	NA	CASGPAGESYEQYF	TGTGCCAGCGGACCAGCGGGAGAGTCCTACGAGCAGTACTTC
TRBV29-1	TRBJ2-6	NA	NA	CSVVTPSGANVLTF	TGCAGCGTTGTAACGCCCTCTGGGGCCAACGTCCTGACTTTC
TRBV28	TRBJ1-1	NA	few	CASRYTGAEAFF	TGTGCCAGCAGGTATACCGGGGCAGAAGCTTTCTTT
TRBV27	TRBJ2-1	NA	NA	CASSLSLTYNEQFF	TGTGCCAGCAGTTTATCTCTTACATACAATGAGCAGTTCTTC
TRBV28	TRBJ2-5	TRBD2	NA	CASSRTSGRGRETQYF	TGTGCCAGCAGCCGGACTAGCGGGAGGGGGCGGGAGACCCAGTACTTC
TRBV7-2	TRBJ2-3	NA	NA	CASSLGPQGRTDTQYF	TGTGCCAGCAGCTTAGGTCCCCAGGGAAGGACAGATACGCAGTATTTT
TRBV14	TRBJ2-1	NA	once	CASSQLGPPSYNEQFF	TGTGCCAGCAGCCAACTGGGACCTCCGTCCTACAATGAGCAGTTCTTC
TRBV4-1	TRBJ2-1	TRBD2	NA	CASSQELAGKGDEQFF	TGCGCCAGCAGCCAAGAACTAGCGGGAAAGGGAGATGAGCAGTTCTTC
TRBV27	TRBJ1-1	NA	few	CASSLTLNTEAFF	TGTGCCAGCAGTCTAACATTGAACACTGAAGCTTTCTTT
TRBV29-1	TRBJ1-2	NA	NA	CSVEEREGSNYGYTF	TGCAGTGTTGAAGAAAGGGAGGGCAGTAACTATGGCTACACCTTC
TRBV14	TRBJ2-3	TRBD2	once	CASSQDPAGVGDTQYF	TGTGCCAGCAGCCAAGATCCAGCGGGAGTAGGAGATACGCAGTATTTT
TRBV28	TRBJ1-5	NA	NA	CASSGMRGARNQPQHF	TGTGCCAGCAGTGGGATGCGGGGGGCCCGAAATCAGCCCCAGCATTTT
TRBV12-5	TRBJ2-5	NA	NA	CASGLVLIGQETQYF	TGTGCTAGTGGTTTGGTACTGATAGGGCAAGAGACCCAGTACTTC
TRBV29-1	TRBJ2-7	NA	NA	CSALGEASEQYF	TGCAGCGCACTAGGGGAAGCTTCCGAGCAGTACTTC
TRBV7-7	TRBJ2-1	TRBD1	NA	CASSLGQGDEQFF	TGTGCCAGCAGCTTGGGACAGGGAGACGAGCAGTTCTTC
TRBV6-5	TRBJ1-2	TRBD1	NA	CASSYSKGQGAPGYTF	TGTGCCAGCAGTTACTCGAAGGGACAGGGGGCGCCTGGCTACACCTTC
TRBV19	TRBJ2-5	TRBD2	few	CASSGLAAQETQYF	TGTGCCAGTAGCGGACTAGCGGCACAAGAGACCCAGTACTTC
TRBV29-1	TRBJ2-6	NA	NA	CSVVLISGANVLTF	TGCAGCGTTGTCTTGATCTCTGGGGCCAACGTCCTGACTTTC
TRBV4-1	TRBJ2-1	TRBD1	NA	CASGPTGTVYNEQFF	TGCGCCAGCGGTCCGACCGGGACAGTCTACAATGAGCAGTTCTTC
TRBV6-5	TRBJ2-7	NA	NA	CASKSGPEQYF	TGTGCCAGCAAAAGCGGACCGGAGCAGTACTTC
TRBV4-1	TRBJ2-2	NA	few	CASSQVPNTGELFF	TGCGCCAGCAGCCAAGTACCGAACACCGGGGAGCTGTTTTTT
TRBV15	TRBJ2-3	TRBD2	NA	CATSSSLAGGYTDTQYF	TGTGCCACCAGCAGCTCACTAGCGGGAGGTTACACAGATACGCAGTATTTT
TRBV25-1	TRBJ2-3	NA	NA	CASQPTLEYTQYF	TGTGCCAGCCAACCGACCTTAGAATATACGCAGTATTTT
TRBV19	TRBJ1-1	NA	NA	CASKTREAALNTEAFF	TGTGCCAGTAAAACCCGGGAGGCAGCCCTGAACACTGAAGCTTTCTTT
TRBV9	TRBJ2-3	TRBD2	NA	CASSSTSGFGRYTDTQYF	TGTGCCAGCAGCTCTACTAGCGGGTTTGGGAGGTACACAGATACGCAGTATTTT
TRBV11-3	TRBJ2-5	NA	NA	CASSIGDQETQYF	TGTGCCAGCAGTATTGGCGATCAAGAGACCCAGTACTTC
TRBV9	TRBJ2-1	NA	NA	CASANPAAARERDEQFF	TGTGCCAGCGCGAATCCTGCGGCTGCGAGAGAAAGGGATGAGCAGTTCTTC
TRBV4-1	TRBJ1-3	TRBD1	NA	CASSPGTGIDTIYF	TGCGCCAGCAGCCCAGGGACAGGGATTGACACCATATATTTT
TRBV6-1	TRBJ2-1	NA	NA	CASSSRNNGYNEQFF	TGTGCCAGCAGTAGTCGGAATAATGGCTACAATGAGCAGTTCTTC
TRBV9	TRBJ2-2	NA	NA	CASGGSANTGELFF	TGTGCCAGCGGGGGATCCGCGAACACCGGGGAGCTGTTTTTT
TRBV29-1	TRBJ2-4	NA	NA	CSVEGPEKNIQYF	TGCAGCGTTGAAGGCCCAGAAAAAAACATTCAGTACTTC
TRBV9	TRBJ2-7	TRBD2	NA	CASSLSGGAIHEQYF	TGTGCCAGCAGCTTAAGCGGGGGGGCCATCCACGAGCAGTACTTC
TRBV4-3	TRBJ2-1	NA	once	CASSQEFPSAYNEQFF	TGCGCCAGCAGCCAAGAATTCCCTAGCGCCTACAATGAGCAGTTCTTC
TRBV7-3	TRBJ2-7	TRBD2	NA	CASSLLAGRHEQYF	TGTGCCAGCAGCCTACTAGCGGGAAGGCACGAGCAGTACTTC
TRBV11-3	TRBJ1-1	NA	NA	CASSLGGGNTEAFF	TGTGCCAGCAGCTTAGGAGGGGGGAACACTGAAGCTTTCTTT
TRBV9	TRBJ2-7	NA	once	CASSGSGGKRPDEQYF	TGTGCCAGCAGCGGTTCCGGGGGCAAACGACCCGACGAGCAGTACTTC
TRBV27	TRBJ1-6	NA	NA	CASSPRFLNSPLHF	TGTGCCAGCAGTCCCCGGTTTCTGAATTCACCCCTCCACTTT
TRBV6-6	TRBJ1-5	TRBD1	NA	CASSTDREVGQPQHF	TGTGCCAGCTCAACTGACAGGGAGGTGGGTCAGCCCCAGCATTTT
TRBV29-1	TRBJ2-7	NA	NA	CSAGAPEETAGSEQYF	TGCAGCGCCGGGGCCCCGGAGGAGACTGCTGGATCCGAGCAGTACTTC
TRBV28	TRBJ2-2	NA	NA	CASSPYPGELFF	TGTGCCAGCAGTCCATACCCCGGGGAGCTGTTTTTT
TRBV7-8	TRBJ2-7	TRBD1	NA	CVSSLRTGGIGEQYF	TGTGTCAGCAGCTTACGGACAGGGGGCATAGGTGAGCAGTACTTC
TRBV19	TRBJ1-5	TRBD1	NA	CASTPGGAQPQHF	TGTGCCAGTACCCCAGGGGGAGCTCAGCCCCAGCATTTT
TRBV27	TRBJ2-7	NA	NA	CASRSSSYREQYF	TGTGCCAGCAGAAGTAGTTCTTATCGCGAGCAGTACTTC
TRBV7-8	TRBJ1-5	NA	NA	CASSLGAASSNQPQHF	TGTGCCAGCAGCTTGGGGGCAGCCAGTAGCAATCAGCCCCAGCATTTT
TRBV29-1	TRBJ2-1	NA	NA	CSVDLASGTHSYNEQFF	TGCAGCGTTGATCTAGCTTCCGGGACACACTCCTACAATGAGCAGTTCTTC
TRBV7-3	TRBJ2-5	NA	many	CASRPPKYF	TGTGCCAGCAGACCCCCCAAGTACTTC
TRBV11-2	TRBJ2-1	TRBD2	few	CASSSALAGVYYNEQFF	TGTGCCAGCAGCTCGGCTCTAGCGGGAGTATATTACAATGAGCAGTTCTTC
TRBV6-5	TRBJ2-5	NA	NA	CASSYSSGSKETQYF	TGTGCCAGCAGTTACTCGAGTGGCAGCAAAGAGACCCAGTACTTC
TRBV23-1	TRBJ2-7	TRBD1	NA	CASSQSVGTGSSYEQYF	TGCGCCAGCAGTCAATCGGTTGGGACAGGGAGCTCCTACGAGCAGTACTTC
TRBV11-3	TRBJ1-1	TRBD1	few	CASSLDRGRLNTEAFF	TGTGCCAGCAGCTTGGACAGGGGGCGGCTGAACACTGAAGCTTTCTTT
TRBV15	TRBJ1-5	TRBD1	NA	CATSLTGESNQPQHF	TGTGCCACCAGTCTAACAGGGGAGAGCAATCAGCCCCAGCATTTT
TRBV30	TRBJ2-1	NA	few	CAWSVPIRNNEQFF	TGTGCCTGGAGTGTACCAATTCGCAACAATGAGCAGTTCTTC
TRBV7-9	TRBJ2-7	TRBD1	NA	CASSIGTGRNEQYF	TGTGCCAGCAGCATCGGGACAGGGCGGAACGAGCAGTACTTC
TRBV9	TRBJ2-2	NA	few	CASSVLSGTGELFF	TGTGCCAGCAGCGTCCTTAGTGGCACCGGGGAGCTGTTTTTT
TRBV7-9	TRBJ1-1	NA	NA	CASSIRSGDNTEAFF	TGTGCCAGCAGCATTAGGTCGGGAGATAACACTGAAGCTTTCTTT
TRBV9	TRBJ1-4	TRBD1	NA	CASSEGDRGSEKLFF	TGTGCCAGCAGCGAGGGGGACAGGGGTAGTGAAAAACTGTTTTTT
TRBV19	TRBJ2-3	TRBD2	NA	CASSTSTSGSENTQYF	TGTGCCAGTAGCACCTCGACTAGCGGGAGTGAGAATACGCAGTATTTT